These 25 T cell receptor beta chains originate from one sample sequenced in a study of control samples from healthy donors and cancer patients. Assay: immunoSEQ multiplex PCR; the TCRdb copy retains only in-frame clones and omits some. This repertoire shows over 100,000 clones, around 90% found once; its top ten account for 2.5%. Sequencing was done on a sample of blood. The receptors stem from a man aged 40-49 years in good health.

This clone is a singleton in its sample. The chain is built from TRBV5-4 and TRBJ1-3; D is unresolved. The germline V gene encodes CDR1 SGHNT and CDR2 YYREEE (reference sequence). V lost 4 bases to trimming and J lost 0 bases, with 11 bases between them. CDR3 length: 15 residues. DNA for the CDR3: TGTGCCAGCAGCGATCGTGGCAGCTCTGGAAACACCATATATTTT. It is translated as CASSDRGSSGNTIYF.

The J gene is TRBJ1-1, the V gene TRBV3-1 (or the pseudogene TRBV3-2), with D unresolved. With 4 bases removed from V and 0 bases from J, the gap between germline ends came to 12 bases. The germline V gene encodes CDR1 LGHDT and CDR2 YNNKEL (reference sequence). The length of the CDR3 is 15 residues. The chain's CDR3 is CASSLSRAVNTEAFF. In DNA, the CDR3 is TGTGCCAGCAGCCTCAGTCGGGCGGTGAACACTGAAGCTTTCTTT.

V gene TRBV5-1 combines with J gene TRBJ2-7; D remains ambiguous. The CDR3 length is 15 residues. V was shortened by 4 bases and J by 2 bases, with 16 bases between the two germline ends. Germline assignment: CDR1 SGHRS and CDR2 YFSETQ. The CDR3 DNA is TGCGCCAGCAGCCAAGGGCCGGCAGATGCCTACGAGCAGTACTTC. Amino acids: CASSQGPADAYEQYF.

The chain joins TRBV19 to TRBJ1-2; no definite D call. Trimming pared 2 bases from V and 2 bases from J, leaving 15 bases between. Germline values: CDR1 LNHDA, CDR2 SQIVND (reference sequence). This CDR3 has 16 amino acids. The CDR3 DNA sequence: TGTGCCAGTAGTATAAGCAGGTTTGACCCAAACTATGGCTACACCTTC. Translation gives CASSISRFDPNYGYTF.

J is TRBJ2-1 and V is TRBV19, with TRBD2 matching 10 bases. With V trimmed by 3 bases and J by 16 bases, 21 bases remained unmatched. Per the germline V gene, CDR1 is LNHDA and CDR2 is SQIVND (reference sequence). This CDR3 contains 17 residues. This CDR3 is CASSIDGGIAGGPPVFF. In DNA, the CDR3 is TGTGCCAGTAGTATTGATGGGGGAATAGCGGGGGGCCCTCCGGTTTTCTTC. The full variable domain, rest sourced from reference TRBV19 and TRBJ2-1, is DGGITQSPKYLFRKEGQNVTLSCEQNLNHDAMYWYRQDPGQGLRLIYYSQIVNDFQKGDIAEGYSVSREKKESFPLTVTSAQKNPTAFYLCASSIDGGIAGGPPVFFGPGTRLTVL.

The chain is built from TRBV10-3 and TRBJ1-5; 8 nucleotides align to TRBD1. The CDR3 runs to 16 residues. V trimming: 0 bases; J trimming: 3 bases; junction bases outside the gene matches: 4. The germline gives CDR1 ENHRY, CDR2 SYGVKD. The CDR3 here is CAISESDRGNNQPQHF. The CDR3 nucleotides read TGTGCCATCAGTGAGTCTGACAGGGGTAACAATCAGCCCCAGCATTTT.

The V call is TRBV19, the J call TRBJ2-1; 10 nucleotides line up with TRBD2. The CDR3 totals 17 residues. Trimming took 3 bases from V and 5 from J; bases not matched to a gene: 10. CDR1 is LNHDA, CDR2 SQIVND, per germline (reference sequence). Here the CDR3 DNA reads TGTGCCAGTAGTATGGTAGTAGCGGGGGGTGTGAACAATGAGCAGTTCTTC. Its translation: CASSMVVAGGVNNEQFF. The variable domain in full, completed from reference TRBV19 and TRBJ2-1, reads DGGITQSPKYLFRKEGQNVTLSCEQNLNHDAMYWYRQDPGQGLRLIYYSQIVNDFQKGDIAEGYSVSREKKESFPLTVTSAQKNPTAFYLCASSMVVAGGVNNEQFFGPGTRLTVL.

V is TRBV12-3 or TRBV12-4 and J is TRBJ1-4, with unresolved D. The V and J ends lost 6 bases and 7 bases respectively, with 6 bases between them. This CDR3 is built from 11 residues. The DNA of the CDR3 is TGTGCCAGCAGCTCGGTTGAAAAACTGTTTTTT. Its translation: CASSSVEKLFF.

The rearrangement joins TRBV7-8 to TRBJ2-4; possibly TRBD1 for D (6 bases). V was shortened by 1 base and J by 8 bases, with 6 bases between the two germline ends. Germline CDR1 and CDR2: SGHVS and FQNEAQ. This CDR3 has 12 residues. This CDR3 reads CASSLDRDIQYF. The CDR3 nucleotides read TGTGCCAGCAGCTTAGACAGGGACATTCAGTACTTC. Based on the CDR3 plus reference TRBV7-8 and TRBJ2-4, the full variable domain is GAGVSQSPRYKVAKRGQDVALRCDPISGHVSLFWYQQALGQGPEFLTYFQNEAQLDKSGLPSDRFFAERPEGSVSTLKIQRTQQEDSAVYLCASSLDRDIQYFGAGTRLSVL.

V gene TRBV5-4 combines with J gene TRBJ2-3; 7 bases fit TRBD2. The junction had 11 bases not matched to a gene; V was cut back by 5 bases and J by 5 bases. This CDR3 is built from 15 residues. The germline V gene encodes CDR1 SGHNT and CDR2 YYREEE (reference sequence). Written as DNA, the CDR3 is TGTGCCAGCAGGCGGGGGACTCACTCCGGAGATACGCAGTATTTT. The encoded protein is CASRRGTHSGDTQYF.

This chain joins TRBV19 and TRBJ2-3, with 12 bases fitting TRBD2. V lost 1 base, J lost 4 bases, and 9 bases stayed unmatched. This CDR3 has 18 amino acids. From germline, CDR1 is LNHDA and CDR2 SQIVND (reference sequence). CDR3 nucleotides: TGTGCCAGTAGTATAGGGCTAGCGGGGGGGCAGGTCGCAGATACGCAGTATTTT. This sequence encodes CASSIGLAGGQVADTQYF.

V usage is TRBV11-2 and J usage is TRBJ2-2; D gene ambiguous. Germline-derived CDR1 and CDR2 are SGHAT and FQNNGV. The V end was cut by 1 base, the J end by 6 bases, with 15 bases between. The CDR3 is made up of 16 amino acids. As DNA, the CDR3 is TGTGCCAGCAGCTTAGTCCCCCAAGTAGTGTCCGGGGAGCTGTTTTTT. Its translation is CASSLVPQVVSGELFF.

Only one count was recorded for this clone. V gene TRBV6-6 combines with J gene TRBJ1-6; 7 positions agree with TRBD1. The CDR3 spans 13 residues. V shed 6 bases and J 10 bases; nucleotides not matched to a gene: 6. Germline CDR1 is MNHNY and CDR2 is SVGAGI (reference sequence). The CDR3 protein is CASRTGFSSPLHF. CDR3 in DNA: TGTGCCAGCAGGACAGGGTTCAGCTCACCCCTCCACTTT.

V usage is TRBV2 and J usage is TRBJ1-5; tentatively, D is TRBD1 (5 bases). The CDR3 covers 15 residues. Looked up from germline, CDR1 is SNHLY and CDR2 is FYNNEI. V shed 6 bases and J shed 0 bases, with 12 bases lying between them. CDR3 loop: CASSVGGLSNQPQHF. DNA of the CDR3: TGTGCCAGCAGCGTCGGGGGACTTAGCAATCAGCCCCAGCATTTT.

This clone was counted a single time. The CDR3 is CASRRDRANEQFF. The CDR3 DNA is TGTGCCAGCAGGCGGGACAGGGCGAATGAGCAGTTCTTC. This sequence joins TRBV2 and TRBJ2-1; 9 bases agree with TRBD1. V lost 6 bases and J lost 7; bases outside the gene matches: 4. The germline V gene encodes CDR1 SNHLY and CDR2 FYNNEI. The CDR3 length is 13 residues.

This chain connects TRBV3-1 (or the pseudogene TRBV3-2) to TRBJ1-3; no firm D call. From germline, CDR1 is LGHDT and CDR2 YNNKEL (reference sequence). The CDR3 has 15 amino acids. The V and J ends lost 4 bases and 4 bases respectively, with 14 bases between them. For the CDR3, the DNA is TGTGCCAGCAGCCCCGGTCGCCGGCAGGGAAACACCATATATTTT. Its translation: CASSPGRRQGNTIYF.

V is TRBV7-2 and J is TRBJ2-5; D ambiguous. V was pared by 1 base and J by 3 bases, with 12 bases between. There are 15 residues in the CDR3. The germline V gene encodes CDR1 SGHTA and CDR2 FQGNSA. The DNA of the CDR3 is TGTGCCAGCAGCTTAGGTGGTAGCTGGGAAGAGACCCAGTACTTC. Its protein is CASSLGGSWEETQYF.

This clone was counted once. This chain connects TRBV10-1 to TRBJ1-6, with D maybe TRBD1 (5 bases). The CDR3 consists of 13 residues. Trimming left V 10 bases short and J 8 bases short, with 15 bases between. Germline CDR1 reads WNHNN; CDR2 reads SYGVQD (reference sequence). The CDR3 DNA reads TGCGCCATGGTCAAGGGGTTGGATTCACCCCTCCACTTT. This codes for CAMVKGLDSPLHF.

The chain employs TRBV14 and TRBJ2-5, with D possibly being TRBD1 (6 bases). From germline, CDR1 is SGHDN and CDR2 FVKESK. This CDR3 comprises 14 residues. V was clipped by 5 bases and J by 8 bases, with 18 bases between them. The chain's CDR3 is CASSAAGVRDTQYF. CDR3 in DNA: TGTGCCAGCAGCGCCGCAGGGGTCCGGGACACCCAGTACTTC.

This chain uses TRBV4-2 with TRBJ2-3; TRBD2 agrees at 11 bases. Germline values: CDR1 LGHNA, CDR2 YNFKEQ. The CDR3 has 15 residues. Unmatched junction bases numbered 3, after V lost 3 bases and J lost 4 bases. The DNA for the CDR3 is TGTGCCAGCAGCCATACTAGCGGGGGCCCAGATACGCAGTATTTT. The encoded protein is CASSHTSGGPDTQYF.

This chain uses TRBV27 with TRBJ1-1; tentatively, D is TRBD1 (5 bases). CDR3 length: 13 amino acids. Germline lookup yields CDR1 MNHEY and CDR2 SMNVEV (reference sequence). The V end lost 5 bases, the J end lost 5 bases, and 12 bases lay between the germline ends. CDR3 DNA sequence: TGTGCCAGCAGTCCTCGACAGATGACTGAAGCTTTCTTT. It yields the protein CASSPRQMTEAFF.

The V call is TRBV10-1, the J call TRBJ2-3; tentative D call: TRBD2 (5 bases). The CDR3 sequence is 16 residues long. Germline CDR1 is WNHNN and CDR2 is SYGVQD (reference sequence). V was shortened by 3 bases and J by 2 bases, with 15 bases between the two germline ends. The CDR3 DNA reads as TGCGCCAGCAGTGATGGGTCTAGCAGAGCCACAGATACGCAGTATTTT. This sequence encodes CASSDGSSRATDTQYF.

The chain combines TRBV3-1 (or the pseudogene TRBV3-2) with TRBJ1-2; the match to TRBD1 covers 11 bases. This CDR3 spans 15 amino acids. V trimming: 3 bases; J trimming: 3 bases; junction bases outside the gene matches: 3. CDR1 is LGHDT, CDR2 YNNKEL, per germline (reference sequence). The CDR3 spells CASSHGTGGYYGYTF. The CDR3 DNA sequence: TGTGCCAGCAGCCACGGGACAGGGGGATACTATGGCTACACCTTC.

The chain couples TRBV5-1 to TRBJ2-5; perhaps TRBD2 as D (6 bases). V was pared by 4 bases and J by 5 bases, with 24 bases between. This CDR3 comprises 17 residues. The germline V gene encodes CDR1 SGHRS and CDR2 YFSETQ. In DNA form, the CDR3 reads TGCGCCAGCAGCCCAACTACTTTATCGACTAGTCTGGAGACCCAGTACTTC. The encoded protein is CASSPTTLSTSLETQYF. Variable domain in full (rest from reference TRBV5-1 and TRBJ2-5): KAGVTQTPRYLIKTRGQQVTLSCSPISGHRSVSWYQQTPGQGLQFLFEYFSETQRNKGNFPGRFSGRQFSNSRSEMNVSTLELGDSALYLCASSPTTLSTSLETQYFGPGTRLLVL.

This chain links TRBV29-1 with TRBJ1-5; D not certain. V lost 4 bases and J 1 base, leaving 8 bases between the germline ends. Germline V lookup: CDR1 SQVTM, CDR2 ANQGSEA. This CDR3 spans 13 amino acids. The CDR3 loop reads CSVAMSSNQPQHF. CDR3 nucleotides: TGCAGCGTTGCGATGTCGAGCAATCAGCCCCAGCATTTT.